This T cell receptor beta chain appears in the sequencing data of a study of CD4 T cells in relation to SARS-CoV-2 and coronaviruses. Study-level findings and limits: Samples before the pandemic and after infection were not matched within any donor.

Between the trimmed V and J ends, which lost 2 bases and 5 bases, there was a span of 15 bases. Per the germline V gene, CDR1 is MNHNY and CDR2 is SVGAGI (reference sequence). This CDR3 is built from 15 residues. The data were produced by immunoSEQ multiplex PCR, yet TCRdb's version contains in-frame clones alone and is incomplete. The data contain around 20,000 clones, about 73% of them singletons. Before the COVID-19 pandemic, during about 2011-2019, CD4+ T cells were taken from unexposed donors. After roughly 9 days of culture, CD4+ T cells were isolated. In regard to this clone: The antigen is undetermined.

The receptor was derived from a human donor in good health. Sequencing was performed on CD4+ T cells from PBMCs, cultured in vitro. The chain recombines TRBV6-6 with TRBJ2-5, with D tentatively TRBD2 (6 bases). The CDR3 bases are TGTGCCAGCAGTTACGCCCGCGGGGAGGCGGAGACCCAGTACTTC. Encoded protein: CASSYARGEAETQYF.